This T cell receptor (beta chain) was retrieved from a study of persistence of HIV-infected CD4 T cells. Looking at the study overall: A median of 8 years of suppressive ART preceded sampling. Blood samples, up to roughly 180 mL, came from multiple time points, except two leukapheresis donors sampled once.

General observations from the study: CMV- and Gag-responding cells had lower TCRbeta richness than CD3/CD28-responding cells.

The V end was cut by 0 bases, the J end by 4 bases, with 16 bases between. CDR1 and CDR2 (germline): SGHRS, YFSETQ. The CDR3 runs to 17 residues. Cells were stimulated with overlapping HIV-1 Gag 15-mer peptides. CD40L/CD69 double-negative CD45RO-high memory CD4+ T cells were collected. Donors had CD4+ T cell counts above 400 cells/uL and were CMV-seropositive. The immunoSEQ assay was version 4, run in survey mode. This table comes from immunoSEQ multiplex PCR, and its TCRdb copy is limited to in-frame clones, with some not included. The repertoire holds about 39,000 clones, with under 90% as singletons. Notes on this clone: Antigen: not known.

This receptor was taken from an adult with HIV. The donor label of this sample is uncertain. This sequence joins TRBV5-1 and TRBJ1-4; a possible D gene is TRBD1 (5 bases). The sample was cultured CD4+ T cells from PBMCs, taken from a patient who received antiretroviral therapy. The CDR3 region is CASSLGPLGGGNEKLFF. In DNA form, the CDR3 reads TGCGCCAGCAGCTTGGGGCCCCTCGGGGGGGGTAATGAAAAACTGTTTTTT.